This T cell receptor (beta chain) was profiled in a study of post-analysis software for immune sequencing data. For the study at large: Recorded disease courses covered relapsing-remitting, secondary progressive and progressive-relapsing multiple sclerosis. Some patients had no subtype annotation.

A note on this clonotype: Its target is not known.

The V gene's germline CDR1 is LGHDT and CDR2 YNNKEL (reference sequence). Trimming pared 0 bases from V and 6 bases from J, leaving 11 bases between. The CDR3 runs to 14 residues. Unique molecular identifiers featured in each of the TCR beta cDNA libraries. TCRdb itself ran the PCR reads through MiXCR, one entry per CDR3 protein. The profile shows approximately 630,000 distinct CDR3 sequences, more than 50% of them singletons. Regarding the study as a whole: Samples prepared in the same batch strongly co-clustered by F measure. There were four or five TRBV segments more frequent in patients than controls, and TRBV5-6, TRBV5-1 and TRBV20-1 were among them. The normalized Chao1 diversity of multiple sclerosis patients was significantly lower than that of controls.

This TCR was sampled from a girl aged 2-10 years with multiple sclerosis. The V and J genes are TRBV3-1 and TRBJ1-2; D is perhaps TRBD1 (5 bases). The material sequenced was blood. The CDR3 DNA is TGTGCCAGCAGCCAAGATAACCAGGGTAATGGCTACACCTTC. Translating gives CASSQDNQGNGYTF.